Presented here are 2 T cell receptor beta chains from one specimen sequenced in a study of blood T cell repertoires in COVID-19. Method: immunoSEQ multiplex PCR; TCRdb's copy keeps in-frame clones and lacks some. This table holds 95,000 to 110,000 clones, around 80% found once. Sequences were obtained from peripheral blood. The receptors were sampled from a man aged 65-85 years with acute or convalescent COVID-19.

V and J are TRBV2 and TRBJ1-1, with 8 bases that match TRBD1. This CDR3 spans 13 amino acids. Germline V lookup: CDR1 SNHLY, CDR2 FYNNEI. The ends lost 6 bases at V and 6 bases at J; junction bases unmatched: 6. The CDR3 DNA sequence: TGTGCCAGCAGGAGGACAGGGACGCCTGAAGCTTTCTTT. Its translation: CASRRTGTPEAFF.

The V call is TRBV6-2 or TRBV6-3, the J call TRBJ2-1; 12 bases map to TRBD2. V was pared by 0 bases and J by 3 bases, with 3 bases of the junction left unmatched. The V gene's germline CDR1 is MNHEY and CDR2 SVGEGT. The CDR3 spans 17 residues. CDR3 coding DNA: TGTGCCAGCAGTTACTCCGGACTAGCGGGGATCTACAATGAGCAGTTCTTC. Protein product: CASSYSGLAGIYNEQFF.